This T cell receptor (beta chain) comes out of a study of T cells in Graves' hyperthyroidism and ophthalmopathy. The CDR3 is made up of 16 amino acids. Points on this clonotype: A read error may account for a junction end that differs from germline.

TCR beta CDR3 region amplification was performed from RNA transcripts. The primer set for the first-round RT-PCR of the TCR CDR3 was HTBI. TCRdb reprocessed the multiplex PCR reads via MiXCR and lists one record per CDR3 protein. The sample contains a few hundred thousand distinct CDR3 sequences, approximately 25% of which appear only once. The chain joins TRBV12-3 or TRBV12-4 to TRBJ1-3; D unclear. Source material: blood. This TCR came from a man aged 50 to 60 with Graves' hyperthyroidism. The CDR3 region is CATSDPGGAGGNTIYF. In DNA, the CDR3 is TGTGCCACCAGTGACCCCGGTGGAGCGGGTGGAAACACCATATATTTT.